The T cell receptor beta chain described here comes from a study of blood T cell repertoires in COVID-19. Study overall: Acute and convalescent COVID-19 samples came from the United States, Italy and Spain.

TCRdb's table, derived via immunoSEQ multiplex PCR, lists solely in-frame clones and lacks some. The repertoire holds 130,000 to 150,000 clones, with 80% to 85% as singletons. Losses at the gene ends were 4 bases for V and 2 bases for J; bases not matched to a gene: 5. The CDR3 is 15 amino acids. Germline V gene sequence: CDR1 KGHDR, CDR2 SFDVKD. The receptor comes from a human donor in a cohort sampled during active COVID-19. The chain is built from TRBV24-1 and TRBJ2-5, with 8 bases fitting TRBD1. Sequenced input: peripheral blood. The CDR3 is CATSDSTGGQETQYF. DNA of the CDR3: TGTGCCACCAGTGACTCCACAGGGGGACAAGAGACCCAGTACTTC.